This T cell receptor (beta chain) was observed in a study of shared T cell receptors in the human thymus. The CDR3 is made up of 16 amino acids. The germline V gene has CDR1 GTSNPN and CDR2 SVGIG (reference sequence). The V end was cut by 3 bases, the J end by 4 bases, with 18 bases between. Generated by immunoSEQ multiplex PCR, the TCRdb table keeps only in-frame clones and is missing some. The sample has about 380,000 clones, approximately 95% seen once; the top ten hold approximately 0.02%. J is TRBJ2-2 and V is TRBV30, with D perhaps given as TRBD1 or TRBD2 (5 bases each). This sequence was found in a human donor. Sample: thymocytes. CDR3: CAWSDLRDGFTGELFF. Here the CDR3 DNA reads TGTGCCTGGAGCGATCTCCGGGACGGGTTCACCGGGGAGCTGTTTTTT.